These 5 T cell receptor beta chains share one sample of origin, sequenced in a study of OX40 agonist ivuxolimab in advanced cancers. The library was obtained by the immunoSEQ multiplex PCR assay. This immuneACCESS table, as held by TCRdb, lists in-frame sequences with V and J called but not all clones. Of the missing ones, under half trace to an unresolved V gene in checked studies; the others have no known cause. The sample yields tens of thousands of clones; just over 85% were counted once. Of the sample, roughly 4.3% falls within the top ten clones. This sample comprised CD4+ or CD8+ T cells sorted from blood, obtained in a trial of the OX40 agonist ivuxolimab. The receptors derive from an adult with an advanced solid tumor such as melanoma, head and neck, liver or kidney cancer.

The V and J genes are TRBV12-1 and TRBJ1-1. TRBV12-1 has pseudogene status. The CDR3 contains 14 residues. The chain's CDR3 is CASPPGEVNTEAFF. The CDR3 DNA is TGTGCCAGCCCCCCGGGGGAGGTGAACACTGAAGCTTTCTTT.

The table lists this clone with a few counts. The genes are TRBV27 and TRBJ2-2; weak D call: TRBD1 (5 bases). Germline loops: CDR1 MNHEY, CDR2 SMNVEV (reference sequence). The CDR3 consists of 15 residues. V lost 7 bases and J lost 5, with 17 bases in between. CDR3 DNA: TGTGCCAGCACGCCGACAGCCTGGTGGACCGGGGAGCTGTTTTTT. This gives the protein CASTPTAWWTGELFF.

The chain links TRBV7-9 to TRBJ2-2; D perhaps matches TRBD2 (5 bases). V was trimmed by 1 base and J by 4 bases, leaving 7 bases between them. This CDR3 is built from 14 residues. Germline CDR1 and CDR2: SEHNR and FQNEAQ (reference sequence). CDR3 coding DNA: TGTGCCAGCAGCTTAGGAGGGATCACCGGGGAGCTGTTTTTT. Its protein is CASSLGGITGELFF. Drawing the rest from reference TRBV7-9 and TRBJ2-2, the complete variable domain is DTGVSQNPRHKITKRGQNVTFRCDPISEHNRLYWYRQTLGQGPEFLTYFQNEAQLEKSRLLSDRFSAERPKGSFSTLEIQRTEQGDSAMYLCASSLGGITGELFFGEGSRLTVL.

The chain links TRBV5-6 to TRBJ2-7; TRBD1 matches 11 bases. Losses at the gene ends were 4 bases for V and 5 bases for J; bases not matched to a gene: 2. This CDR3 has 13 amino acids. The germline V gene has CDR1 SGHDT and CDR2 YYEEEE. CDR3 sequence: CASSGQGAHEQYF. The CDR3 region has the DNA TGTGCCAGCAGCGGACAGGGGGCCCACGAGCAGTACTTC.

The genes are TRBV14 and TRBJ1-2; TRBD1 matches 7 bases. CDR3 length equals 20 residues. The J segment lost 2 bases and the V segment lost 4 bases, leaving 22 bases of the junction unmatched. Germline V lookup: CDR1 SGHDN, CDR2 FVKESK. In nucleotides, the CDR3 is TGTGCCAGCAGCCGTGACCGGGGCAACCTCCGGGACAGATACAACTATGGCTACACCTTC. Translation: CASSRDRGNLRDRYNYGYTF.